This T cell receptor (beta chain) came from a study of spatial heterogeneity in lung cancer. The wider study: Alpha-chain detections were consistently fewer than beta-chain detections among the sequences.

TCRdb recomputed calls from the 5' RACE reads with MiXCR, one row per CDR3 protein. The sample shows approximately 8,000 distinct CDR3 sequences, 5% to 6.5% of them seen only once. Time point described: sample taken at primary tumor resection. Whole RNA was taken from tumor, nontumor lung or frozen PBMC; it was then sequenced unsorted. Germline V lookup: CDR1 LGHDT, CDR2 YNNKEL (reference sequence). This CDR3 has 16 amino acids. V lost 2 bases to trimming and J lost 0 bases; unmatched junction nucleotides: 6. Ten or more counts support this clonotype. This clonotype originated in a male donor with early-stage non-small cell lung cancer. Specimen: PBMCs, collected at surgery. The rearrangement uses TRBV3-1 and TRBJ2-7; 8 bases are a match to TRBD2. The CDR3 nucleotides read TGTGCCAGCAGCCAAAATAGCGGGGTACTCTCCTACGAGCAGTACTTC. It is translated as CASSQNSGVLSYEQYF.